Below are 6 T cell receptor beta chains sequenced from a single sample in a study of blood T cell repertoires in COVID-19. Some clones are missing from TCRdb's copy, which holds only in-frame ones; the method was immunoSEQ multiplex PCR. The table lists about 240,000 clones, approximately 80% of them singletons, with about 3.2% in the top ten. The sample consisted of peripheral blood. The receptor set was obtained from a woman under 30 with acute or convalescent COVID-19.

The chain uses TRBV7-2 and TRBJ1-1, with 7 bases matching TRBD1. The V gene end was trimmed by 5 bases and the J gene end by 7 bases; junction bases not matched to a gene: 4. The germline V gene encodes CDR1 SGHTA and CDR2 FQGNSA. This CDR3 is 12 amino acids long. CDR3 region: CASSRGPLEAFF. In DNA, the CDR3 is TGTGCCAGCAGCAGGGGGCCTCTTGAAGCTTTCTTT.

CDR3 sequence: CASSLMGQGNYNEQFF. CDR3 DNA sequence: TGTGCCAGCAGCCTGATGGGACAGGGTAACTACAATGAGCAGTTCTTC. The gene calls are TRBV3-1 (or the pseudogene TRBV3-2) and TRBJ2-1; 9 nucleotides agree with TRBD1. Germline CDR1 is LGHDT and CDR2 is YNNKEL (reference sequence). CDR3 length: 16 amino acids. After removal of 4 bases from V and 3 bases from J, the junction contained 7 bases not matched to a gene.

CDR3 sequence: CASSSGTAGEKLFF. For the CDR3, the DNA is TGTGCCAGTAGTAGCGGGACGGCGGGAGAAAAACTGTTTTTT. J is TRBJ1-4 and V is TRBV19, with D possibly TRBD1 on 5 matching bases. The ends were cut back, 4 bases at V and 8 bases at J, with 14 bases in the middle. Per the germline V gene, CDR1 is LNHDA and CDR2 is SQIVND (reference sequence). The CDR3 spans 14 residues.

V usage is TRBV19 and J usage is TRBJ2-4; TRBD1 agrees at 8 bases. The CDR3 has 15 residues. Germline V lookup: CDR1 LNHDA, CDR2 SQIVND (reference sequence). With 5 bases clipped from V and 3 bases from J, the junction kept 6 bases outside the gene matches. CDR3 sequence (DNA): TGTGCCAGTAGTGGGGCAGGGGGCAGCAAAAACATTCAGTACTTC. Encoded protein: CASSGAGGSKNIQYF.

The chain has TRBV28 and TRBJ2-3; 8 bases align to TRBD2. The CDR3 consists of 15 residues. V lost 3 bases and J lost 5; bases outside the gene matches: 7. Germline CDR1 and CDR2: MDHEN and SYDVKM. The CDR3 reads CASSFTGLAGDTQYF. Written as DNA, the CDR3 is TGTGCCAGCAGTTTTACAGGGCTAGCGGGAGATACGCAGTATTTT.

Here the CDR3 DNA reads TGTGCCAGCAGCCTGAGAAGGACTAGCGGTTCCTACAATGAGCAGTTCTTC. Protein: CASSLRRTSGSYNEQFF. The chain carries TRBV5-6 and TRBJ2-1; 10 bases line up with TRBD2. V trimming: 4 bases; J trimming: 1 base; junction bases outside the gene matches: 8. CDR1 and CDR2 (germline): SGHDT, YYEEEE. CDR3 length: 17 amino acids.